One and the same sample provided the 7 T cell receptor beta chains below, sequenced in a study of shared clonotypes between healthy human individuals (dated by TCRdb to the early 2020s). Library prep was done by the immunoSEQ multiplex PCR assay. TCRdb mirrors the immuneACCESS table, restricted to in-frame sequences. Some clones are absent from its copies; in checked studies, under half trace to an unresolved V gene, and the reason for the others is unknown. In all, the sample holds 850,000 to 1,200,000 clones, and around 74% of those were seen once. 1.4% of the sample is taken by the ten largest. Sequences were obtained from memory CD4+ T cells sorted from blood. Taken with the paper, the label for cell subset or site translates to: CD45RA-negative fraction. The receptors were gathered from a man in his late teens or twenties in good health.

The count of this clone is one. The genes are TRBV23-1 and TRBJ2-1; no firm D call. TRBV23-1 is identified as an open reading frame with a role that is uncertain. V was cut by 2 bases and J by 6 bases, with 2 bases left in between. The CDR3 is 11 residues long. The CDR3 loop reads CASSQRNEQFF. DNA for the CDR3: TGCGCCAGCAGTCAACGCAATGAGCAGTTCTTC.

This clone was detected only a few times. The sample has other DNA sequences that encode this CDR3 too. The V call is TRBV7-9, the J call TRBJ2-3; the D is unclear. V lost 5 bases and J 5 bases, leaving 2 bases between the germline ends. The CDR3 extends over 10 amino acids. Germline V CDR1 and CDR2: SEHNR, FQNEAQ (reference sequence). CDR3 region: CASSGDTQYF. For the CDR3, the DNA is TGTGCCAGCAGCGGAGATACGCAGTATTTT.

The chain couples TRBV27 to TRBJ1-5; D remains ambiguous. Germline loops: CDR1 MNHEY, CDR2 SMNVEV (reference sequence). The length of the CDR3 is 17 residues. V lost 11 bases, J lost 0 bases, and 23 bases lay in between. CDR3 region: CAPKKGQIHNSNQPQHF. The CDR3 region has the DNA TGTGCCCCCAAAAAGGGCCAGATTCATAATAGCAATCAGCCCCAGCATTTT.

The sample holds many counts of this clone. The genes are TRBV28 and TRBJ1-4, with D possibly TRBD1 on 5 matching bases. The V gene lost 4 bases and the J gene lost 4 bases, with 10 bases spanning the gap. Germline CDR1 reads MDHEN; CDR2 reads SYDVKM. The CDR3 sequence is 14 residues long. The DNA of the CDR3 is TGTGCCAGCAGTTCGGGACGGATTAATGAAAAACTGTTTTTT. It codes for CASSSGRINEKLFF.

The chain links TRBV6-1 to TRBJ2-2, with 8 bases identical to TRBD2. The germline V gene encodes CDR1 MNHNS and CDR2 SASEGT. The CDR3 runs to 17 residues. V shed 3 bases, J shed 4 bases, and the junction held 10 bases outside the gene matches. The CDR3 region has the DNA TGTGCCAGCAGTGACCCCATGACAGCGGGGGTCACCGGGGAGCTGTTTTTT. Translating it yields CASSDPMTAGVTGELFF.

The rearrangement links TRBV7-2 to TRBJ2-2; D gene ambiguous. Trimming left V 3 bases short and J 6 bases short, with 5 bases between. This CDR3 is 12 amino acids long. The germline V gene has CDR1 SGHTA and CDR2 FQGNSA. The CDR3 region has the DNA TGTGCCAGCAGCTTTGGTCCCGGGGAGCTGTTTTTT. Translated: CASSFGPGELFF.

This clone was seen ten or more times. The chain couples TRBV5-1 to TRBJ1-2; 11 bases line up with TRBD1. This CDR3 has 19 residues. Germline assignment: CDR1 SGHRS and CDR2 YFSETQ. Trimming removed 4 bases from V and 6 bases from J; junction bases left unmatched: 20. The CDR3: CASSRTGGAGDGFGNGYTF. DNA of the CDR3: TGCGCCAGCAGCCGGACAGGGGGCGCCGGGGATGGCTTCGGGAATGGCTACACCTTC.